The 10 T cell receptor beta chains below all came from one sample that was sequenced in a study of cytomegalovirus exposure and HLA in healthy donors. The PCR was carried out with 60 Vbeta primers and 13 Jbeta primers. Clones were read by immunoSEQ multiplex PCR, and TCRdb kept only the in-frame ones, dropping some. This table holds under 150,000 clones, 75% to 85% found once. Sequenced: PBMCs. Every receptor here comes from a girl under 10 years old in good health and CMV-seronegative.

The genes are TRBV6-1 and TRBJ1-4, with D maybe TRBD1 (5 bases). The CDR3 is 15 amino acids. V was cut by 3 bases and J by 14 bases, with 22 bases left in between. Germline CDR1 and CDR2: MNHNS and SASEGT. DNA of the CDR3: TGTGCCAGCAGTGAGAGAAGGGGCCCCATCCGTAACCTGTTTTTT. This translates into CASSERRGPIRNLFF.

This clone appeared once. The chain carries TRBV6-4 and TRBJ1-2; a possible D gene is TRBD1 (6 bases). V was clipped by 4 bases and J by 2 bases, with 23 bases between them. The CDR3 is 18 residues long. Germline CDR1 MRHNA, CDR2 SNTAGT. CDR3 nucleotides: TGTGCCAGCAGTGGTCTATTGATGGACAGTCCCCCGAACTATGGCTACACCTTC. The encoded protein is CASSGLLMDSPPNYGYTF.

The V call is TRBV9, the J call TRBJ1-4; D is unclear. V lost 2 bases, J lost 3 bases, and 8 bases lay in between. Germline CDR1 and CDR2: SGDLS and YYNGEE. The CDR3 has 14 residues. CDR3 in amino acids: CASSVSGPNEKLFF. The CDR3 DNA follows: TGTGCCAGCAGCGTGAGCGGACCTAATGAAAAACTGTTTTTT.

A note on this clone: This CDR3 is also generated by other DNA sequences in the sample. This chain links TRBV15 with TRBJ2-3; unclear D gene. Germline V gene sequence: CDR1 LNHNV, CDR2 YYDKDF (reference sequence). Trimming stripped 0 bases from V and 6 bases from J, with 4 bases between. CDR3 length: 12 residues. This CDR3 is CATSRDRDTQYF. The CDR3 bases are TGTGCCACCAGCAGAGATCGGGATACGCAGTATTTT.

This clone showed up just once. V and J are TRBV2 and TRBJ2-1, with D possibly TRBD1 on 6 matching bases. The ends were cut back, 6 bases at V and 2 bases at J, with 17 bases in the middle. The V gene's germline CDR1 is SNHLY and CDR2 FYNNEI. The CDR3 covers 16 residues. The chain's CDR3 is CASRESTGLAYNEQFF. CDR3 coding DNA: TGTGCCAGCAGGGAGAGTACAGGGCTGGCCTACAATGAGCAGTTCTTC.

Points on this clone: An end of the junction does not agree with germline; a read error may underlie this. The chain has TRBV15 and TRBJ2-5, with a weak D call TRBD1 (6 bases). The germline V gene encodes CDR1 LNHNV and CDR2 YYDKDF (reference sequence). CDR3 length: 16 residues. CDR3: CATSRGAGALREAQYF. In DNA, the CDR3 is TGTGCCACCAGCAGAGGAGCAGGGGCCCTCCGAGAGGCCCAGTACTTC.

CDR3 sequence reads: CASSQDRVAGGRDTQYF. The CDR3 coding sequence is TGCGCCAGCAGCCAAGATCGAGTAGCGGGGGGGAGAGATACGCAGTATTTT. The genes are TRBV4-1 and TRBJ2-3; TRBD2 matches 11 bases. V lost 0 bases to trimming and J lost 5 bases; unmatched junction nucleotides: 7. This CDR3 has 17 amino acids. The germline CDR1 and CDR2 sequences are MGHRA and YSYEKL.

This clone was recorded once. J is TRBJ1-5 and V is TRBV15; the D gene is possibly TRBD1 (6 bases). The CDR3 extends over 15 amino acids. The germline gives CDR1 LNHNV, CDR2 YYDKDF (reference sequence). Deletions cut 5 bases from V and 1 base from J, with 12 bases between. CDR3 coding DNA: TGTGCCACCAGCGTCGGGACACTAAGCAATCAGCCCCAGCATTTT. Protein product: CATSVGTLSNQPQHF.

The V gene is TRBV7-9, the J gene TRBJ2-7, with unresolved D. From germline, CDR1 is SEHNR and CDR2 FQNEAQ (reference sequence). V gave up 1 base and J gave up 1 base, with 11 bases separating them. The CDR3 is 15 residues long. CDR3 coding DNA: TGTGCCAGCAGCTTAGTACTCCACCGGTCCTACGAGCAGTACTTC. Protein product: CASSLVLHRSYEQYF.

Only one count was recorded for this clone. The genes are TRBV10-3 and TRBJ2-5, with 12 bases aligning to TRBD2. The CDR3 extends over 16 amino acids. Germline V gene lookup returns CDR1 ENHRY and CDR2 SYGVKD. V trimming: 2 bases; J trimming: 2 bases; junction bases outside the gene matches: 3. CDR3 coding DNA: TGTGCCATCAGTGAGGGACTAGCGGGATTTCAAGAGACCCAGTACTTC. Amino acid sequence: CAISEGLAGFQETQYF.